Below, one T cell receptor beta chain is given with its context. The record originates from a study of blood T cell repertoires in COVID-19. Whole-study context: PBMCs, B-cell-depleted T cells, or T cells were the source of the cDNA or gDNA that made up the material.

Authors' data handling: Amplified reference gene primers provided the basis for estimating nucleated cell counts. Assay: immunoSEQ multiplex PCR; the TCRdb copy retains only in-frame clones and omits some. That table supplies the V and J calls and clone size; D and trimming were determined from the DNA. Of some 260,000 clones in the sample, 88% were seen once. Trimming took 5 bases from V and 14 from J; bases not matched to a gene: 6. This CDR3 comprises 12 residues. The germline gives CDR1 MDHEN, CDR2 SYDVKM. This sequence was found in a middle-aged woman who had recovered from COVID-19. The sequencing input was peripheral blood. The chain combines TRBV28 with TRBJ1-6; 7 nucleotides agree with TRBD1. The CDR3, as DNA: TGTGCCAGCAGTCCCCCGGGACAGACCCTCCACTTT. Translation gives CASSPPGQTLHF.